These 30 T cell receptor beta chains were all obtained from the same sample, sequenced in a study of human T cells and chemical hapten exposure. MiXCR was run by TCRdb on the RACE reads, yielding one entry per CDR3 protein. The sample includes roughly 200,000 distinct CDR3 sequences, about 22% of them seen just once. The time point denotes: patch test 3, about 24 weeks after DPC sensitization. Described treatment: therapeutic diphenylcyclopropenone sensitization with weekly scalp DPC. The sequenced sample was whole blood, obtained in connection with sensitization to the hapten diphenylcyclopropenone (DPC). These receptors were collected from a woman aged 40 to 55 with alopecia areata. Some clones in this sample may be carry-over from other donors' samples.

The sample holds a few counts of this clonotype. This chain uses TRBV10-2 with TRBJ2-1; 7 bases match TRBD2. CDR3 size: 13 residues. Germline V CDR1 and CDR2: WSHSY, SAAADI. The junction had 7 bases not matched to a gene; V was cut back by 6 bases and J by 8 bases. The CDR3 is CASRRLAVDEQFF. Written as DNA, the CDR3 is TGCGCCAGCAGGAGACTAGCAGTCGATGAGCAGTTCTTC.

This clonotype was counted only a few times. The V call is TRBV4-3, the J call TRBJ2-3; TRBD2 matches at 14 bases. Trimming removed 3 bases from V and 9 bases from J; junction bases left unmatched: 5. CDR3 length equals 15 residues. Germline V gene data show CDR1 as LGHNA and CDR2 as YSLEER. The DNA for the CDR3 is TGCGCCAGCAGCCAGACTAGCGGGAGGGCCGGGACGCAGTATTTT. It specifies CASSQTSGRAGTQYF.

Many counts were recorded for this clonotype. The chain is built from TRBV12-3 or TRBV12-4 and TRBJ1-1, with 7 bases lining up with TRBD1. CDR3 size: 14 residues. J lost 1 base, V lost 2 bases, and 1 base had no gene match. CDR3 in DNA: TGTGCCAGCAGTTTATCAGGGGGGAACACTGAAGCTTTCTTT. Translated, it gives CASSLSGGNTEAFF.

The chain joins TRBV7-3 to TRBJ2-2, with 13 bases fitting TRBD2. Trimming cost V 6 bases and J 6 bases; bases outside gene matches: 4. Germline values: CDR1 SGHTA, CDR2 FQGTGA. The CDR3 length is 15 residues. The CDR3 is CASRGLAGRSGELFF. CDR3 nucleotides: TGTGCCAGCAGGGGACTAGCGGGAAGGTCCGGGGAGCTGTTTTTT.

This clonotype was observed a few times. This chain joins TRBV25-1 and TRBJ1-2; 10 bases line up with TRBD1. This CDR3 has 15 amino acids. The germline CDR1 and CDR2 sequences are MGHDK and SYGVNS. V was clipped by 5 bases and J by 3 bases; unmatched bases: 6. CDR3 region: CASSNAGTGDYGYTF. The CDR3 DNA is TGTGCCAGCAGTAATGCCGGGACAGGGGACTATGGCTACACCTTC.

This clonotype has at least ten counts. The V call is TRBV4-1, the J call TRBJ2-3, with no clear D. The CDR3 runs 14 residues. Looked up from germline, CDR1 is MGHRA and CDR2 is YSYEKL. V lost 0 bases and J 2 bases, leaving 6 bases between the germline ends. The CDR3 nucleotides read TGCGCCAGCAGCCAAGAGGTTGCCACAGATACGCAGTATTTT. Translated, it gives CASSQEVATDTQYF.

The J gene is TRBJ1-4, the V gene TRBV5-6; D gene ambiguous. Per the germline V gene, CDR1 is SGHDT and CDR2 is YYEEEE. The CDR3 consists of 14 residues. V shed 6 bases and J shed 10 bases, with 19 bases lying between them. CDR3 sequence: CASTPGPLSGKLFF. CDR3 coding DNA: TGTGCCAGCACCCCCGGGCCCCTATCTGGAAAACTGTTTTTT.

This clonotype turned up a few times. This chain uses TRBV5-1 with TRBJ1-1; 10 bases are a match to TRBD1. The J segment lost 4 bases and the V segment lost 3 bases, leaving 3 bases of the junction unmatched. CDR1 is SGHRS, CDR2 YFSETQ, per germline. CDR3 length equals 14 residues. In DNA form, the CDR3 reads TGCGCCAGCAGCTGGGGACAGGGGCCCACTGAAGCTTTCTTT. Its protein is CASSWGQGPTEAFF.

The chain's CDR3 is CASSTAAGYNSPLHF. The CDR3 DNA reads as TGTGCCAGCAGTACTGCAGCGGGGTATAATTCACCCCTCCACTTT. The rearrangement links TRBV6-5 to TRBJ1-6, with no clear D. This CDR3 comprises 15 residues. V was pared by 5 bases and J by 4 bases, with 12 bases between. CDR1 MNHEY and CDR2 SVGAGI come from the germline V gene.

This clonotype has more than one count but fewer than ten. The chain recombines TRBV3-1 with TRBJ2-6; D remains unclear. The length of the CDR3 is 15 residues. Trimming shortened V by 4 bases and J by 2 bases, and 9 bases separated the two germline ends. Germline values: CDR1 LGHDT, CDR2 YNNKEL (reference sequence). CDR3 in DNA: TGTGCCAGCAGCCTGCCCGTGCCTGGGGCCAACGTCCTGACTTTC. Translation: CASSLPVPGANVLTF. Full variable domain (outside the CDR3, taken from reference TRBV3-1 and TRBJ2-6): DTAVSQTPKYLVTQMGNDKSIKCEQNLGHDTMYWYKQDSKKFLKIMFSYNNKELIINETVPNRFSPKSPDKAHLNLHINSLELGDSAVYFCASSLPVPGANVLTFGAGSRLTVL.

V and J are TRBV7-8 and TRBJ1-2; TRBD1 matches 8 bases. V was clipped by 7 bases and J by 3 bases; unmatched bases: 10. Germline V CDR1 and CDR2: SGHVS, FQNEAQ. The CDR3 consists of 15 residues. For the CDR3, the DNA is TGTGCCAGCACCAATCAGGGGGCGCCGCACTATGGCTACACCTTC. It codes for CASTNQGAPHYGYTF.

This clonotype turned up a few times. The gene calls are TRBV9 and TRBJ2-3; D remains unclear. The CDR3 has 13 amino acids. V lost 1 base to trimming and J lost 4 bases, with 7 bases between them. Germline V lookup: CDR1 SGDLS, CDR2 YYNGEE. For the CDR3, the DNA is TGTGCCAGCAGCGTAAACTACCCAGATACGCAGTATTTT. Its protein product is CASSVNYPDTQYF.

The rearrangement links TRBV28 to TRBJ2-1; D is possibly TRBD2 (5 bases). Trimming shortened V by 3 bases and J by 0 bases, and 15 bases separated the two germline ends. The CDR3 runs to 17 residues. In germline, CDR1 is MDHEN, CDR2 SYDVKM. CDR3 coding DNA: TGTGCCAGCAGTTTCTCTAGCATGTTTCGCTCCTACAATGAGCAGTTCTTC. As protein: CASSFSSMFRSYNEQFF.

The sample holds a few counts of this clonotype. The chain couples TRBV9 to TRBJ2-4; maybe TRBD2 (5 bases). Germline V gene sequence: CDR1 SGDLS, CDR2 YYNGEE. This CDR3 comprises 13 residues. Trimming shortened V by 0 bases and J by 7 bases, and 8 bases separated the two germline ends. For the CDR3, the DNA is TGTGCCAGCAGCGTAGGGGAGATTAACATTCAGTACTTC. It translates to CASSVGEINIQYF.

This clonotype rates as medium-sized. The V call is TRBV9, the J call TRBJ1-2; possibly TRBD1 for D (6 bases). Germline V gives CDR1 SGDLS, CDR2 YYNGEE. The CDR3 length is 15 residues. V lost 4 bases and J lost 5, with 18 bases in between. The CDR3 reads CASSQTGSPLYGYTF. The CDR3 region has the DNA TGTGCCAGCAGCCAGACAGGCTCTCCTCTTTATGGCTACACCTTC.

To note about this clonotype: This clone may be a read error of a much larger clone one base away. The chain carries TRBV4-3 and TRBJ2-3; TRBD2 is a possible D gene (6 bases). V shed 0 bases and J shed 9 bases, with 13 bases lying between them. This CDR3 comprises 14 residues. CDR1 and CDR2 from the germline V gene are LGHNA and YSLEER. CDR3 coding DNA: TGCGCCAGCAGCCAAGAGGCAGTCCGGGGGACGCAGTATTTT. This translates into CASSQEAVRGTQYF.

The CDR3, as DNA: TGCAGTGCTAGTGCCGGGGGTTTGGGCGCGGGTTCACCCCTCCACTTT. Translated: CSASAGGLGAGSPLHF. This chain joins TRBV20-1 and TRBJ1-6; D possibly corresponds to TRBD1 (5 bases). The V end was cut by 3 bases, the J end by 9 bases, with 21 bases between. The CDR3 is 16 amino acids. The germline V gene encodes CDR1 DFQATT and CDR2 SNEGSKA (reference sequence).

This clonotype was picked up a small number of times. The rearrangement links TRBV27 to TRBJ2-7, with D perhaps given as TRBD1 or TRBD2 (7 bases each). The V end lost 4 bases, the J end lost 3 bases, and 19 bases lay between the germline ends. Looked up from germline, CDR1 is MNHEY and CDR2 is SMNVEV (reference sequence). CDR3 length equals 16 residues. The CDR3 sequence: CASSSNARGGGYEQYF. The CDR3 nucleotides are TGTGCCAGCAGTTCCAACGCCAGGGGGGGGGGCTACGAGCAGTACTTC.

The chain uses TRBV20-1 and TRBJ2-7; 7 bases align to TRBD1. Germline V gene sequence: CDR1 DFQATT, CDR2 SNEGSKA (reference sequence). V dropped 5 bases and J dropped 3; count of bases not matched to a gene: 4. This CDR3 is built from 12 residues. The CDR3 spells CSASGTVYEQYF. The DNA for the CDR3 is TGCAGTGCTTCTGGGACAGTCTACGAGCAGTACTTC.

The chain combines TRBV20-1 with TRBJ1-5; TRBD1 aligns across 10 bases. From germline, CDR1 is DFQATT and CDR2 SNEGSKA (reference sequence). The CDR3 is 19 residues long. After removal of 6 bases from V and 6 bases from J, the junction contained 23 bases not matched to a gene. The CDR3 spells CSAIAGQGRGYGQGQPQHF. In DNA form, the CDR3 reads TGCAGTGCCATAGCGGGACAGGGGAGGGGGTACGGGCAAGGTCAGCCCCAGCATTTT.

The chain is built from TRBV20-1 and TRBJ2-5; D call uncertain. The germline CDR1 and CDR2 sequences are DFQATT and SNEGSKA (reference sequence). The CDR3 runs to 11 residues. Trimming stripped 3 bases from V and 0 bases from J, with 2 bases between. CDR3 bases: TGCAGTGCTAGCTACCAAGAGACCCAGTACTTC. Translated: CSASYQETQYF.

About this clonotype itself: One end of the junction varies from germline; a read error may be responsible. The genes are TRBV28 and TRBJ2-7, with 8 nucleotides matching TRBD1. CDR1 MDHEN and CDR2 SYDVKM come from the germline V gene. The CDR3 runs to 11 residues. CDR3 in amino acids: CASSSRDRRGF. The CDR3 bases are TGTGCCAGCAGTTCCCGGGACAGGCGGGGCTTC.

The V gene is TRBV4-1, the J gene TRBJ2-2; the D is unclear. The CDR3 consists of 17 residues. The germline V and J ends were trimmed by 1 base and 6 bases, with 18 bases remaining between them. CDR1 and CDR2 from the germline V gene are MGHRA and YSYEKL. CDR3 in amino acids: CASSQAPNPALAGELFF. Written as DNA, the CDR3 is TGCGCCAGCAGCCAAGCCCCCAACCCTGCCCTGGCCGGGGAGCTGTTTTTT.

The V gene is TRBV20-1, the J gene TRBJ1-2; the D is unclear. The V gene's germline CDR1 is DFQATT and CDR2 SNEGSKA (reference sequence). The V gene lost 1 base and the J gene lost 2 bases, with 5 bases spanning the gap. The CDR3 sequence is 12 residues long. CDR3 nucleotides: TGCAGTGCTAGAGCCGGAAACTATGGCTACACCTTC. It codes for CSARAGNYGYTF.

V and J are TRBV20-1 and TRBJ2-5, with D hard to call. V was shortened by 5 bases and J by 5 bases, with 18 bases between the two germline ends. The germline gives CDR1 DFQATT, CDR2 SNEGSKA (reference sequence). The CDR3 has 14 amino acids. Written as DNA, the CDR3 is TGCAGTGCTCAAACTCGGGCTCTGGGGGAGACCCAGTACTTC. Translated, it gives CSAQTRALGETQYF.

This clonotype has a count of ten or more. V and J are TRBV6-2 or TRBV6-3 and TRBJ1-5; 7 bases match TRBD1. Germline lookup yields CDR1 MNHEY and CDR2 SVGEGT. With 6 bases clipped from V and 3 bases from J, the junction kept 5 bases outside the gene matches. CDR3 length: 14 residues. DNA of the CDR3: TGTGCCAGCAGCGAAACAGGGGTCAATCAGCCCCAGCATTTT. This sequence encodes CASSETGVNQPQHF.

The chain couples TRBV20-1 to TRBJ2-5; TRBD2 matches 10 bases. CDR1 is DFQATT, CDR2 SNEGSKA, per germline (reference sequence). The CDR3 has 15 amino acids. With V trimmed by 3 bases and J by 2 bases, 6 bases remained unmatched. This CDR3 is CSASGTTSGQETQYF. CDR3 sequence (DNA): TGCAGTGCTAGCGGTACGACTAGCGGGCAAGAGACCCAGTACTTC.

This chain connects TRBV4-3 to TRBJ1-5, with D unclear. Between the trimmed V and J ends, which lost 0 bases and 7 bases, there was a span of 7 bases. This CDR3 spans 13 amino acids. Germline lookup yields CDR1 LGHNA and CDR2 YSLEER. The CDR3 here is CASSQDLSQPQHF. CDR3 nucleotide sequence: TGCGCCAGCAGCCAAGATCTCTCCCAGCCCCAGCATTTT.

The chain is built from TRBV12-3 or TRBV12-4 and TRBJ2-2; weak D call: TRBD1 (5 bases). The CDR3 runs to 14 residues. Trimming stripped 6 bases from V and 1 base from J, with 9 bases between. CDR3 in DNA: TGTGCCAGCAGGCCGACAGAGAACACCGGGGAGCTGTTTTTT. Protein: CASRPTENTGELFF.

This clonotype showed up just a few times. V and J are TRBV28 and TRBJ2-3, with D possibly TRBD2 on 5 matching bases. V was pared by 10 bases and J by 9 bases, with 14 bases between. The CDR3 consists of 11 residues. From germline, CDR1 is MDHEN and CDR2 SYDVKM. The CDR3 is CATTSGETQYF. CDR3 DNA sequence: TGTGCCACCACTTCCGGGGAGACGCAGTATTTT.